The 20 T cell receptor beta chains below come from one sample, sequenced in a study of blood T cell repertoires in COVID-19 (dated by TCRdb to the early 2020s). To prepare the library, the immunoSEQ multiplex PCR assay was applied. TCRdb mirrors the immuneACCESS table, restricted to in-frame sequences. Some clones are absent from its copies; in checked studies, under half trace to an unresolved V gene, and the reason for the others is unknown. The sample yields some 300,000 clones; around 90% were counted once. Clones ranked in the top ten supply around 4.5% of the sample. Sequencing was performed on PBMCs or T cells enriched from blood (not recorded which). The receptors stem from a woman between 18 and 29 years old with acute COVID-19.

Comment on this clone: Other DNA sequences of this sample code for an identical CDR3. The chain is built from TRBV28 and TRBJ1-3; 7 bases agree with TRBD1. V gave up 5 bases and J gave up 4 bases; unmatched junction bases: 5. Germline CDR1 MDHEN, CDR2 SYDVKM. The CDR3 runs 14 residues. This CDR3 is CASSLGQTGNTIYF. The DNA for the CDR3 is TGTGCCAGCAGTCTGGGACAGACGGGAAACACCATATATTTT.

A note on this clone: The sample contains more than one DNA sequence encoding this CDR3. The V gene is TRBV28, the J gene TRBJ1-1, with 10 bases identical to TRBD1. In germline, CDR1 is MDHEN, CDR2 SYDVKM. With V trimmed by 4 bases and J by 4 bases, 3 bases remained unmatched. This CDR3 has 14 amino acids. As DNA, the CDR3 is TGTGCCAGCAGTTCGGGACAGGGGAGCACTGAAGCTTTCTTT. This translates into CASSSGQGSTEAFF.

CDR3 nucleotide sequence: TGTGCCAGCAGTCTCCCACGGGGTCGGGCTAATGAAAAACTGTTTTTT. As protein: CASSLPRGRANEKLFF. The V call is TRBV28, the J call TRBJ1-4; D is unclear. Trimming pared 5 bases from V and 3 bases from J, leaving 16 bases between. The CDR3 has 16 amino acids. Germline V lookup: CDR1 MDHEN, CDR2 SYDVKM.

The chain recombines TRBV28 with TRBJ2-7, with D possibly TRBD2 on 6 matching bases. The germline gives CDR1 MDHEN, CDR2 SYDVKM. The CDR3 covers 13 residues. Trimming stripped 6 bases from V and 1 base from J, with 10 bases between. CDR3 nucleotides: TGTGCCAGCAGCCCGGGACTTTCCTACGAGCAGTACTTC. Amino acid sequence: CASSPGLSYEQYF.

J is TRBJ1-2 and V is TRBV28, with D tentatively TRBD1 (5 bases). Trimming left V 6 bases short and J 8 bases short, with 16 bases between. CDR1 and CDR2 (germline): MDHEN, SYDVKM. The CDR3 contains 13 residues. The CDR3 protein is CASRRDLARGYTF. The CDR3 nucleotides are TGTGCCAGCAGGCGGGACCTCGCGCGGGGCTACACCTTC.

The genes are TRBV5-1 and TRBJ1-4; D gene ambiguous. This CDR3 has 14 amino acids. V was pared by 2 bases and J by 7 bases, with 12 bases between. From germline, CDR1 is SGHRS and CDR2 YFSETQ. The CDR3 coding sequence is TGCGCCAGCAGCTTTGGGGAGTTTGGTGAAAAACTGTTTTTT. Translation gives CASSFGEFGEKLFF.

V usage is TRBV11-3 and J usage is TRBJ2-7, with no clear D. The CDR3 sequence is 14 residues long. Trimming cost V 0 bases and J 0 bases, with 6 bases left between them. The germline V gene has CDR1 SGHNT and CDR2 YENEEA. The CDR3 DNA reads TGTGCCAGCAGCTTAGAAGGAGACTCCTACGAGCAGTACTTC. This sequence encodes CASSLEGDSYEQYF. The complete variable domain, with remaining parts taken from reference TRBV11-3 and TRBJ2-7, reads EAGVVQSPRYKIIEKKQPVAFWCNPISGHNTLYWYLQNLGQGPELLIRYENEEAVDDSQLPKDRFSAERLKGVDSTLKIQPAELGDSAVYLCASSLEGDSYEQYFGPGTRLTVT.

CDR3 protein: CASSLADYAQETQYF. The DNA of the CDR3 is TGTGCCAGCAGCCTAGCCGACTACGCACAAGAGACCCAGTACTTC. V usage is TRBV3-1 (or the pseudogene TRBV3-2) and J usage is TRBJ2-5, with a tentative D call TRBD2 (5 bases). The CDR3 covers 15 residues. V was trimmed by 4 bases and J by 2 bases, leaving 14 bases between them. Germline CDR1 is LGHDT and CDR2 is YNNKEL (reference sequence).

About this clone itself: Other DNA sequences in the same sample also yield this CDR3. The CDR3 nucleotides read TGTGCCAGCAGCCCGGGAGGGGGCTATGGCTACACCTTC. This gives the protein CASSPGGGYGYTF. The chain recombines TRBV9 with TRBJ1-2, with D tentatively TRBD1 (6 bases). Germline V gene data show CDR1 as SGDLS and CDR2 as YYNGEE. V dropped 4 bases and J dropped 4 bases, with 11 bases sitting between them. The CDR3 is 13 amino acids.

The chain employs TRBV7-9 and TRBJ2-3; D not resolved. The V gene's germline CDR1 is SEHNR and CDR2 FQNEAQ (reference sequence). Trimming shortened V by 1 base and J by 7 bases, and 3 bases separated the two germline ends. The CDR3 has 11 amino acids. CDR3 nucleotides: TGTGCCAGCAGCTTAGTTAATACGCAGTATTTT. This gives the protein CASSLVNTQYF.

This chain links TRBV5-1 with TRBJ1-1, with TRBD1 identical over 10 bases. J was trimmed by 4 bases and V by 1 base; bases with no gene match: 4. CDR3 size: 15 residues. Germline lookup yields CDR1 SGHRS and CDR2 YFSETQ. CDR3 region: CASSLSRTGGTEAFF. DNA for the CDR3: TGCGCCAGCAGCTTGTCGAGGACAGGGGGCACTGAAGCTTTCTTT.

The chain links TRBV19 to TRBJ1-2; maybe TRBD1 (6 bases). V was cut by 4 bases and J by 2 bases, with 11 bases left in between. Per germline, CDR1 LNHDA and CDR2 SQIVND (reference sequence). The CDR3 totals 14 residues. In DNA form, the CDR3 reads TGTGCCAGTAGTACTGACAGGTCCAACTATGGCTACACCTTC. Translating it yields CASSTDRSNYGYTF.

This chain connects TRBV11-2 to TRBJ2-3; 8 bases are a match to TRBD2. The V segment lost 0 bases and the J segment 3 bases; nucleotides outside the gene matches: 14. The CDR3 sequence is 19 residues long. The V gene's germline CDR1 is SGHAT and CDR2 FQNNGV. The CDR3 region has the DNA TGTGCCAGCAGCTTAGATCCCCCAGGGGCGGGAGGCCTGACAGATACGCAGTATTTT. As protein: CASSLDPPGAGGLTDTQYF.

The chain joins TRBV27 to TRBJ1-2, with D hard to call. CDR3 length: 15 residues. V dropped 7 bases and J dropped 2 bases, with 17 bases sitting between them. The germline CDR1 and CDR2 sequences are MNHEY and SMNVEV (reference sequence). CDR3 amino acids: CASTPYTGRNYGYTF. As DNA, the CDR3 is TGTGCCAGCACCCCTTATACCGGCAGGAACTATGGCTACACCTTC.

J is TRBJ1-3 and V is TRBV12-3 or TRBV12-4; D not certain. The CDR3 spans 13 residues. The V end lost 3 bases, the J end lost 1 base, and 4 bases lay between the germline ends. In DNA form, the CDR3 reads TGTGCCAGCAGTTTGCAGTCTGGAAACACCATATATTTT. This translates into CASSLQSGNTIYF.

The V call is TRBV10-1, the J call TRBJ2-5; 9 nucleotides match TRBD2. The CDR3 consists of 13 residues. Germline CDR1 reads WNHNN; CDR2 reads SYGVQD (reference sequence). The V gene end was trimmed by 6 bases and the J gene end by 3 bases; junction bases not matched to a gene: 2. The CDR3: CASRPSGEETQYF. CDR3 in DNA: TGCGCCAGCAGGCCTAGCGGGGAAGAGACCCAGTACTTC.

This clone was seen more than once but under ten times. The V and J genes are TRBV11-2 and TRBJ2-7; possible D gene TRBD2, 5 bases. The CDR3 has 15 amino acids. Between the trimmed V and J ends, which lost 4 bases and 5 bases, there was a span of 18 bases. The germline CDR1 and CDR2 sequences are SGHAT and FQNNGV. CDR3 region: CASSSPLLGDHEQYF. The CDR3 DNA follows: TGTGCCAGCAGCTCGCCGCTACTAGGAGACCACGAGCAGTACTTC.

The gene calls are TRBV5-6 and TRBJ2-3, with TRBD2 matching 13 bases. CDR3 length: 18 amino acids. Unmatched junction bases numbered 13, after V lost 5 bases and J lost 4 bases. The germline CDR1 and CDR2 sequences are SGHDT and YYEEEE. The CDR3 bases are TGTGCCAGCAGAAGATACATTACTAGCGGGAGGGCGGCAGATACGCAGTATTTT. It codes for CASRRYITSGRAADTQYF.

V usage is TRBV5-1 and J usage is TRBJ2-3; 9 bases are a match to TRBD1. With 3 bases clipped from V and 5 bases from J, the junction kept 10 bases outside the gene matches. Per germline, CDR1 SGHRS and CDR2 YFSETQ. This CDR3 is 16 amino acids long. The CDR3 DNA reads TGCGCCAGCAGCTCCGACGGGACAGGGATCAAAGATACGCAGTATTTT. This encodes CASSSDGTGIKDTQYF.

DNA for the CDR3: TGTGCCAGCAGCCAAGAGGGGAGAGCGGGAGGGCCCCCAGAGACCCAGTACTTC. It codes for CASSQEGRAGGPPETQYF. The chain couples TRBV3-1 (or the pseudogene TRBV3-2) to TRBJ2-5; 10 nucleotides agree with TRBD2. V shed 0 bases and J 4 bases; nucleotides not matched to a gene: 11. Germline assignment: CDR1 LGHDT and CDR2 YNNKEL (reference sequence). The CDR3 loop spans 18 amino acids.